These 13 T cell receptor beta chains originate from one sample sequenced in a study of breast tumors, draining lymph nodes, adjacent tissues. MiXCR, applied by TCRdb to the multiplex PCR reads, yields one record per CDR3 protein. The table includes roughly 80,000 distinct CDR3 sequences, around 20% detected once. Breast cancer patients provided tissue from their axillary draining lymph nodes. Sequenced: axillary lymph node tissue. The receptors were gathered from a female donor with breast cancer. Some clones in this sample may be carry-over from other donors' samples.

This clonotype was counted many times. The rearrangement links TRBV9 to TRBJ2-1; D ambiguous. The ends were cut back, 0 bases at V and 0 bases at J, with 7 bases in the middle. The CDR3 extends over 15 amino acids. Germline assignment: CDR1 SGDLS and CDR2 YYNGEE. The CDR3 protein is CASSVGASSYNEQFF. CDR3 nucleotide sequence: TGTGCCAGCAGCGTAGGCGCCAGCTCCTACAATGAGCAGTTCTTC. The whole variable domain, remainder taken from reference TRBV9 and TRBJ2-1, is DSGVTQTPKHLITATGQRVTLRCSPRSGDLSVYWYQQSLDQGLQFLIQYYNGEERAKGNILERFSAQQFPDLHSELNLSSLELGDSALYFCASSVGASSYNEQFFGPGTRLTVL.

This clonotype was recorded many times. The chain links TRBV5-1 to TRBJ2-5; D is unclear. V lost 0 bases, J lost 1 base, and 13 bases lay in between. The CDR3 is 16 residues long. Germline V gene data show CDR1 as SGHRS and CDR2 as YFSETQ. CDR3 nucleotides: TGCGCCAGCAGCTTGGGGTCTGCGTCTGTCCAAGAGACCCAGTACTTC. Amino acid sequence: CASSLGSASVQETQYF. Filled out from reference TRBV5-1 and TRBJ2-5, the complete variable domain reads KAGVTQTPRYLIKTRGQQVTLSCSPISGHRSVSWYQQTPGQGLQFLFEYFSETQRNKGNFPGRFSGRQFSNSRSEMNVSTLELGDSALYLCASSLGSASVQETQYFGPGTRLLVL.

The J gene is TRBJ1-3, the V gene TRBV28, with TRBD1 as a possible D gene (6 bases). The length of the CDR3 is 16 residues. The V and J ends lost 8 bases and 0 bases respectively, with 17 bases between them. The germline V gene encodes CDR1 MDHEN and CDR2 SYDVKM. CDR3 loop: CASRRRDTNSGNTIYF. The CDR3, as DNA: TGTGCCAGCCGACGTCGGGACACGAACTCTGGAAACACCATATATTTT.

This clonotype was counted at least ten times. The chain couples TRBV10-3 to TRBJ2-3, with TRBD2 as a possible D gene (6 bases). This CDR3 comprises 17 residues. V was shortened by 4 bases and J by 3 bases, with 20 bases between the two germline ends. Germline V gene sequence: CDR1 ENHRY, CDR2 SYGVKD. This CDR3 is CAISGPRWGGPTDTQYF. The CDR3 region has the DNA TGTGCCATCAGTGGCCCTCGTTGGGGAGGACCGACAGATACGCAGTATTTT.

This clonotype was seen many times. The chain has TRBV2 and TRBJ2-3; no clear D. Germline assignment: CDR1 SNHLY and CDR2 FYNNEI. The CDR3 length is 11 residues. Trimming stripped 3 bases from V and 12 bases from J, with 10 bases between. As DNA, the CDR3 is TGTGCCAGCAGTGAGGGGTCTCTCCAGTATTTT. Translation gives CASSEGSLQYF.

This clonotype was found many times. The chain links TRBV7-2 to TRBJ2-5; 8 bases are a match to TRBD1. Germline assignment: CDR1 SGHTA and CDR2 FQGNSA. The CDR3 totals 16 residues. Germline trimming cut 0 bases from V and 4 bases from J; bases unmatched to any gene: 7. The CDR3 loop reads CASSLAATQGGETQYF. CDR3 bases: TGTGCCAGCAGCTTAGCTGCCACACAGGGGGGAGAGACCCAGTACTTC.

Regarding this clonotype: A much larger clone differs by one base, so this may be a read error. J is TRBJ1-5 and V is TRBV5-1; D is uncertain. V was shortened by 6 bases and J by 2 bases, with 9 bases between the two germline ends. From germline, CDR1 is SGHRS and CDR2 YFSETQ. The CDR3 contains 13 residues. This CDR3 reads CASNFFGNQPQHF. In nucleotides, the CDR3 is TGCGCCAGCAACTTCTTTGGCAATCAGCCCCAGCATTTT. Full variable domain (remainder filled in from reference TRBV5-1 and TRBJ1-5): KAGVTQTPRYLIKTRGQQVTLSCSPISGHRSVSWYQQTPGQGLQFLFEYFSETQRNKGNFPGRFSGRQFSNSRSEMNVSTLELGDSALYLCASNFFGNQPQHFGDGTRLSIL.

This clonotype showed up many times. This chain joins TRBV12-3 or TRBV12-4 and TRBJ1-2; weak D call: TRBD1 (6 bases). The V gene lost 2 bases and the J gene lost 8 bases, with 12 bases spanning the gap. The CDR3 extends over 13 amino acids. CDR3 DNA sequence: TGTGCCAGCAGTTTAAGCCAGGGGTTGGGCTACACCTTC. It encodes CASSLSQGLGYTF.

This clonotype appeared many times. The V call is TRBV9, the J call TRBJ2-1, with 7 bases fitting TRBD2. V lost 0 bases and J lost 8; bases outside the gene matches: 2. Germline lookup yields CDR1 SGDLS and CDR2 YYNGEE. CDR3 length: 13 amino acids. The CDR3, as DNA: TGTGCCAGCAGCGTAGGAGGGAGGGATGAGCAGTTCTTC. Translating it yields CASSVGGRDEQFF.

CDR3 protein: CAGTGGGHEQYF. CDR3 DNA: TGTGCCGGCACGGGAGGGGGCCACGAGCAGTACTTC. This chain connects TRBV3-1 to TRBJ2-7, with TRBD2 as a possible D gene (8 bases). CDR3 length equals 12 residues. The ends were cut back, 11 bases at V and 5 bases at J, with 16 bases in the middle. The germline V gene has CDR1 LGHDT and CDR2 YNNKEL (reference sequence).

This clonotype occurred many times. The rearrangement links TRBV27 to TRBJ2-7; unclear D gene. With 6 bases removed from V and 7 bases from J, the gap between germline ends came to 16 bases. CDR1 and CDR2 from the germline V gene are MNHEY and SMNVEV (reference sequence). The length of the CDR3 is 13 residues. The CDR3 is CASSWGTVGEQYF. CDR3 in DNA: TGTGCCAGCAGCTGGGGAACAGTCGGGGAGCAGTACTTC.

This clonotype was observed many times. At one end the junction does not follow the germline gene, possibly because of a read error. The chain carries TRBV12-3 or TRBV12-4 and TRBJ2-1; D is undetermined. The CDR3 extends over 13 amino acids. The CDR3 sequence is CASSLGVYHEQFF. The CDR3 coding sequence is TGTGCCAGCAGTCTGGGCGTCTACCATGAGCAGTTCTTC.

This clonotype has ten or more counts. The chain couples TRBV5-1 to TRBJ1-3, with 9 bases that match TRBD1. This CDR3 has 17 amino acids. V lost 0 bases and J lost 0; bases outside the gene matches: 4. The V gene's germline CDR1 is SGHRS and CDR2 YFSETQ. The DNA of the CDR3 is TGCGCCAGCAGCTTGGAGACAGGGGGAAACTCTGGAAACACCATATATTTT. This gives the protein CASSLETGGNSGNTIYF.